One and the same sample provided the 30 T cell receptor beta chains below, sequenced in a study of blood T cells in healthy people across ages. Combining a sample-barcoded 5' primer with a J-beta primer mix, a second PCR ran for roughly 7 to 12 cycles. TCRdb recomputed calls from the 5' RACE reads with MiXCR, one row per CDR3 protein. The table has about 970,000 distinct CDR3 sequences, 51% seen once. Sequenced sample: blood. These TCRs come from a woman in her sixties in good health.

This clonotype was recorded once. The genes are TRBV9 and TRBJ2-3; D possibly uses TRBD1 or TRBD2 (6 bases each). Germline V lookup: CDR1 SGDLS, CDR2 YYNGEE. The CDR3 consists of 18 residues. V was cut by 4 bases and J by 4 bases, with 25 bases left in between. The CDR3 bases are TGTGCCAGCAGCTCAGTCCTCGGGACGGGGGCAAAGTCAGATACGCAGTATTTT. As protein: CASSSVLGTGAKSDTQYF.

The genes are TRBV7-9 and TRBJ2-1; possible D gene TRBD1, 6 bases. Germline V lookup: CDR1 SEHNR, CDR2 FQNEAQ (reference sequence). V gave up 5 bases and J gave up 9 bases, with 29 bases separating them. The CDR3 has 18 amino acids. The CDR3: CASSQGHVRLAGDGEQFF. CDR3 bases: TGTGCCAGCAGCCAGGGACACGTCAGGTTGGCCGGAGACGGTGAGCAGTTCTTC.

The chain is built from TRBV20-1 and TRBJ1-2; a weak D match, TRBD1 (5 bases). This CDR3 is 15 amino acids long. Trimming took 2 bases from V and 2 from J, leaving 15 bases between them. Germline V gene lookup returns CDR1 DFQATT and CDR2 SNEGSKA (reference sequence). CDR3 nucleotides: TGCAGTGCTAGACGTCGGGGCATTATCAACTATGGCTACACCTTC. This gives the protein CSARRRGIINYGYTF.

The chain is built from TRBV7-2 and TRBJ2-2; 8 nucleotides line up with TRBD2. CDR1 SGHTA and CDR2 FQGNSA come from the germline V gene. Germline trimming cut 5 bases from V and 2 bases from J; bases unmatched to any gene: 19. The CDR3 contains 20 residues. The DNA of the CDR3 is TGTGCCAGCAGCCCCCGAGGAGCGGGAGTAATTGGGGCAAACACCGGGGAGCTGTTTTTT. Translation gives CASSPRGAGVIGANTGELFF.

The V call is TRBV7-8, the J call TRBJ1-1, with TRBD1 matching over 10 bases. CDR1 and CDR2 (germline): SGHVS, FQNEAQ. This CDR3 comprises 16 residues. J gave up 1 base and V 5 bases, and 7 bases lay outside the gene matches. The DNA for the CDR3 is TGTGCCAGCAGCCCCACGGGACAGGGGAAGAACACTGAAGCTTTCTTT. It is translated as CASSPTGQGKNTEAFF.

This rearrangement joins TRBV30 to TRBJ2-5; 7 positions agree with TRBD2. The DNA end is a closer match to TRBJ2-7, so the J assignment may be wrong. The CDR3 extends over 13 amino acids. The germline CDR1 and CDR2 sequences are GTSNPN and SVGIG (reference sequence). This CDR3 reads CAWRFPGGYEQYF. As DNA, the CDR3 is TGTGCCTGGAGGTTCCCGGGAGGCTACGAGCAGTACTTC.

The rearrangement links TRBV20-1 to TRBJ2-1, with D possibly TRBD2 on 5 matching bases. CDR1 and CDR2 (germline): DFQATT, SNEGSKA (reference sequence). V was cut by 4 bases and J by 6 bases, with 25 bases left in between. The CDR3 is 17 amino acids. CDR3 region: CSAIGRAGNHPLNEQFF. The CDR3 coding sequence is TGCAGTGCTATCGGCCGGGCGGGTAATCATCCCCTCAATGAGCAGTTCTTC.

This rearrangement joins TRBV5-1 to TRBJ1-2; 8 nucleotides agree with TRBD1. CDR3 length equals 13 residues. CDR1 is SGHRS, CDR2 YFSETQ, per germline. V was pared by 5 bases and J by 4 bases, with 4 bases of the junction left unmatched. The CDR3 nucleotides are TGCGCCAGCAGAATAGGACAGGGCTATGGCTACACCTTC. Protein product: CASRIGQGYGYTF.

The chain links TRBV10-3 to TRBJ1-1; unclear D gene. CDR1 and CDR2 (germline): ENHRY, SYGVKD. The CDR3 has 13 residues. The V end lost 6 bases, the J end lost 3 bases, and 11 bases lay between the germline ends. CDR3 sequence reads: CAIREQSYTEAFF. The CDR3 region has the DNA TGTGCCATCAGGGAACAATCCTACACTGAAGCTTTCTTT.

This clonotype appeared once. V usage is TRBV5-6 and J usage is TRBJ2-6, with a weak D call TRBD1 (6 bases). The V and J ends lost 1 base and 5 bases respectively, with 10 bases between them. The germline V gene encodes CDR1 SGHDT and CDR2 YYEEEE. The CDR3 runs to 15 residues. CDR3 protein: CASSLPRDRANVLTF. DNA of the CDR3: TGTGCCAGCAGCTTGCCCCGGGACAGGGCCAACGTCCTGACTTTC.

The chain links TRBV29-1 to TRBJ1-1; D possibly corresponds to TRBD1 (6 bases). The CDR3 is 12 residues long. CDR1 is SQVTM, CDR2 ANQGSEA, per germline. The V end was cut by 5 bases, the J end by 5 bases, with 12 bases between. The CDR3 DNA sequence: TGCAGCGTTCGGGGGCGGTTTACTGAAGCTTTCTTT. It translates to CSVRGRFTEAFF.

The chain employs TRBV6-1 and TRBJ2-1, with D unclear. CDR3 length: 13 residues. The V gene's germline CDR1 is MNHNS and CDR2 SASEGT. Trimming shortened V by 6 bases and J by 4 bases, and 10 bases separated the two germline ends. The CDR3 spells CASSRTVYNEQFF. CDR3 nucleotide sequence: TGTGCCAGCAGCCGCACGGTATACAATGAGCAGTTCTTC.

This clonotype was recorded a few times. CDR3 bases: TGTGCCAGCAGCCGACTAGCGGGGTGGGGTAATGAGCAGTTCTTC. Protein: CASSRLAGWGNEQFF. V usage is TRBV7-2 and J usage is TRBJ2-1; 11 bases align to TRBD2. The length of the CDR3 is 15 residues. V was pared by 5 bases and J by 7 bases, with 7 bases of the junction left unmatched. CDR1 is SGHTA, CDR2 FQGNSA, per germline.

Notes on this clonotype: A single base separates this from a much larger clone, so it may be a read error. The chain has TRBV20-1 and TRBJ2-1; weak D call: TRBD2 (6 bases). Germline V gives CDR1 DFQATT, CDR2 SNEGSKA (reference sequence). Trimming pared 3 bases from V and 6 bases from J, leaving 9 bases between. The CDR3 consists of 12 residues. The chain's CDR3 is CSASGSFNEQFF. The CDR3, as DNA: TGCAGTGCTAGCGGGAGCTTCAATGAGCAGTTCTTC.

V gene TRBV6-2 or TRBV6-3 combines with J gene TRBJ2-7, with 8 bases lining up with TRBD1. V lost 7 bases and J lost 3; bases outside the gene matches: 8. The CDR3 is made up of 14 amino acids. Per germline, CDR1 MNHEY and CDR2 SVGEGT. The CDR3 nucleotides are TGTGCCAGCACCCACTGGGACAGGAACTACGAGCAGTACTTC. It specifies CASTHWDRNYEQYF.

This chain links TRBV28 with TRBJ2-7, with TRBD1 matching over 10 bases. The CDR3 sequence is 14 residues long. Trimming took 6 bases from V and 7 from J; bases not matched to a gene: 9. Per the germline V gene, CDR1 is MDHEN and CDR2 is SYDVKM. CDR3 sequence reads: CASRPRDRGKEQYF. In DNA, the CDR3 is TGTGCCAGCAGGCCCAGGGACAGGGGTAAGGAGCAGTACTTC.

This clonotype was seen a few times. The rearrangement joins TRBV6-5 to TRBJ1-2; unclear D gene. V dropped 0 bases and J dropped 8 bases, with 16 bases sitting between them. This CDR3 has 15 residues. The germline V gene has CDR1 MNHEY and CDR2 SVGAGI. As DNA, the CDR3 is TGTGCCAGCAGTTACTCTGGCCCCATCGGCGCAGGCTACACCTTC. It specifies CASSYSGPIGAGYTF.

The CDR3 here is CASSSRFGRTSSGANVLTF. CDR3 nucleotides: TGTGCCAGCAGTTCTCGTTTCGGGAGGACTTCCTCTGGGGCCAACGTCCTGACTTTC. The rearrangement uses TRBV6-5 and TRBJ2-6, with 7 bases fitting TRBD2. Unmatched junction bases numbered 12, after V lost 4 bases and J lost 0 bases. Germline values: CDR1 MNHEY, CDR2 SVGAGI. This CDR3 has 19 residues.

V is TRBV7-3 and J is TRBJ2-1; D could derive from TRBD1 or TRBD2 (5 bases each). This CDR3 has 13 amino acids. V shed 4 bases and J shed 5 bases, with 9 bases lying between them. Germline CDR1 and CDR2: SGHTA and FQGTGA. CDR3 nucleotides: TGTGCCAGCAGCTACGGGACCAACAATGAGCAGTTCTTC. Amino acid sequence: CASSYGTNNEQFF. Full variable domain (missing parts from reference TRBV7-3 and TRBJ2-1): GAGVSQTPSNKVTEKGKYVELRCDPISGHTALYWYRQSLGQGPEFLIYFQGTGAADDSGLPNDRFFAVRPEGSVSTLKIQRTERGDSAVYLCASSYGTNNEQFFGPGTRLTVL.

Comments on this clonotype: A much larger clone sits a single nucleotide away, making a read error possible. The gene calls are TRBV3-1 and TRBJ2-3; no firm D call. Germline CDR1 LGHDT, CDR2 YNNKEL (reference sequence). The CDR3 loop spans 13 amino acids. Trimming stripped 1 base from V and 8 bases from J, with 10 bases between. In nucleotides, the CDR3 is TGTGCCAGCAGCCAAGGAGCTTCAGGTACGCAGTATTTT. Amino acid sequence: CASSQGASGTQYF.

This chain links TRBV28 with TRBJ2-1, with 7 bases lining up with TRBD1. The CDR3 has 13 residues. CDR1 is MDHEN, CDR2 SYDVKM, per germline. V was pared by 8 bases and J by 2 bases, with 3 bases of the junction left unmatched. The DNA for the CDR3 is TGTGCCAGCCGGGACAGACCCTACAATGAGCAGTTCTTC. It specifies CASRDRPYNEQFF.

The rearrangement joins TRBV6-6 to TRBJ2-1; TRBD1 is a possible D gene (6 bases). V dropped 3 bases and J dropped 10 bases, with 22 bases sitting between them. The CDR3 consists of 16 residues. From germline, CDR1 is MNHNY and CDR2 SVGAGI (reference sequence). The CDR3 DNA sequence: TGTGCCAGCAGTTATTATGACGGGCCGGATCAGGGGGAGCAGTTCTTC. It yields the protein CASSYYDGPDQGEQFF.

About this clonotype itself: A read error may produce the germline difference seen at one junction end. This chain uses TRBV3-1 with TRBJ2-7; D is unresolved. This CDR3 comprises 14 residues. Germline CDR1 and CDR2: LGHDT and YNNKEL (reference sequence). The CDR3 DNA is TGTGTCAGCAGCCCCGCTTCGCCTCCCTACGAGCAGTACTTC. Its protein product is CVSSPASPPYEQYF.

This clonotype came up once. This chain uses TRBV20-1 with TRBJ1-5; 9 bases match TRBD1. Germline assignment: CDR1 DFQATT and CDR2 SNEGSKA (reference sequence). Trimming took 6 bases from V and 6 from J; bases not matched to a gene: 9. The CDR3 loop spans 14 amino acids. CDR3 DNA sequence: TGCAGTGCCCTGGGACAGGGCCTCGGTCAGCCCCAGCATTTT. Translating it yields CSALGQGLGQPQHF.

The V call is TRBV5-5, the J call TRBJ2-6; D may be TRBD1 or TRBD2 (5 bases each). The CDR3 totals 17 residues. V gave up 0 bases and J gave up 4 bases, with 14 bases separating them. Germline V gene sequence: CDR1 SGHKS, CDR2 YYEKEE (reference sequence). CDR3 bases: TGTGCCAGCAGCTTGGTAGCGCAGGGCTCCGGGGCCAACGTCCTGACTTTC. Translated: CASSLVAQGSGANVLTF.

V is TRBV27 and J is TRBJ2-5; TRBD1 aligns across 7 bases. Unmatched junction bases numbered 12, after V lost 3 bases and J lost 2 bases. This CDR3 comprises 17 residues. In germline, CDR1 is MNHEY, CDR2 SMNVEV (reference sequence). The CDR3 protein is CASSFLSRGRGQETQYF. For the CDR3, the DNA is TGTGCCAGCAGTTTCTTGTCTCGGGGCAGGGGGCAAGAGACCCAGTACTTC.

The genes are TRBV6-5 and TRBJ2-1; no clear D. Deletions cut 0 bases from V and 10 bases from J, with 13 bases between. The CDR3 contains 14 residues. CDR1 MNHEY and CDR2 SVGAGI come from the germline V gene. CDR3 sequence: CASSYSTVPLEQFF. DNA of the CDR3: TGTGCCAGCAGTTACTCGACGGTACCTTTAGAGCAGTTCTTC.

The chain employs TRBV20-1 and TRBJ2-1; 10 bases are a match to TRBD2. The CDR3 runs 13 residues. The V gene's germline CDR1 is DFQATT and CDR2 SNEGSKA (reference sequence). The J segment lost 10 bases and the V segment lost 2 bases, leaving 5 bases of the junction unmatched. The CDR3 is CSARLAGAREQFF. The DNA of the CDR3 is TGCAGTGCTAGACTAGCGGGAGCCAGGGAGCAGTTCTTC.

This clonotype was seen many times. The chain employs TRBV12-3 or TRBV12-4 and TRBJ2-6; D is unresolved. V lost 2 bases to trimming and J lost 0 bases, with 5 bases between them. This CDR3 region has 15 residues. DNA of the CDR3: TGTGCCAGCAGTTTATTCGGCTCTGGGGCCAACGTCCTGACTTTC. Translation: CASSLFGSGANVLTF.

The V call is TRBV9, the J call TRBJ2-1, with 7 bases fitting TRBD2. Germline V gives CDR1 SGDLS, CDR2 YYNGEE. This CDR3 has 15 amino acids. The trim removed 6 bases at V and 9 bases at J, leaving 15 bases unmatched. CDR3: CASNLPLAGVGEQFF. CDR3 coding DNA: TGTGCCAGCAATCTTCCTCTGGCGGGAGTGGGTGAGCAGTTCTTC.